Shown below are 24 T cell receptor beta chains from a single sample sequenced in a study of technical replicates of blood from several donors. Sequenced by immunoSEQ multiplex PCR; TCRdb stores in-frame clones only, minus some. The sample shows about 44,000 clones, around 97% of them seen only once. The sample taken for sequencing was T cells isolated from PBMCs. The receptors stem from a human donor in good health.

The table lists this clone with a count of one. The genes are TRBV28 and TRBJ1-4; 9 positions agree with TRBD1. This CDR3 is 14 amino acids long. The J segment lost 8 bases and the V segment lost 8 bases, leaving 9 bases of the junction unmatched. From germline, CDR1 is MDHEN and CDR2 SYDVKM. The DNA for the CDR3 is TGTGCCAGCCGATATACAGGGGGCAGAGAAAAACTGTTTTTT. This sequence encodes CASRYTGGREKLFF.

The rearrangement joins TRBV27 to TRBJ2-7; 13 bases align to TRBD2. From germline, CDR1 is MNHEY and CDR2 SMNVEV (reference sequence). The CDR3 loop spans 13 amino acids. V was clipped by 5 bases and J by 12 bases; unmatched bases: 7. This chain's CDR3 is CASSLGLAGDLYF. CDR3 bases: TGTGCCAGCAGTCTCGGACTAGCGGGAGACTTGTACTTC.

The rearrangement uses TRBV2 and TRBJ1-2, with 10 bases lining up with TRBD1. Germline V lookup: CDR1 SNHLY, CDR2 FYNNEI. Trimming removed 4 bases from V and 6 bases from J; junction bases left unmatched: 2. The CDR3 length is 13 residues. The CDR3, as DNA: TGTGCCAGCAGTGGACAGGGGGCTAATGGCTACACCTTC. Its protein is CASSGQGANGYTF.

J is TRBJ2-7 and V is TRBV2; no clear D. This CDR3 has 14 residues. Trimming left V 5 bases short and J 0 bases short, with 11 bases between. Per germline, CDR1 SNHLY and CDR2 FYNNEI. The CDR3 nucleotides are TGTGCCAGCAGTTCCCTGAGGAGCTCCTACGAGCAGTACTTC. This translates into CASSSLRSSYEQYF.

The gene calls are TRBV30 and TRBJ1-2; 8 bases align to TRBD1. In germline, CDR1 is GTSNPN, CDR2 SVGIG (reference sequence). Unmatched junction bases numbered 9, after V lost 4 bases and J lost 5 bases. This CDR3 region has 14 residues. This CDR3 is CAWTHDRGNYGYTF. The DNA of the CDR3 is TGTGCCTGGACTCATGACAGGGGTAATTATGGCTACACCTTC.

J is TRBJ2-5 and V is TRBV4-2, with 7 nucleotides matching TRBD2. The CDR3 sequence is 13 residues long. The germline V gene has CDR1 LGHNA and CDR2 YNFKEQ. V lost 3 bases to trimming and J lost 5 bases; unmatched junction nucleotides: 3. The CDR3, as DNA: TGTGCCAGCAGCCAGGCGGGAGAGGAGACCCAGTACTTC. It specifies CASSQAGEETQYF.

The chain combines TRBV4-3 with TRBJ2-6; D call uncertain. The CDR3 has 17 amino acids. V gave up 0 bases and J gave up 7 bases, with 16 bases separating them. The germline V gene has CDR1 LGHNA and CDR2 YSLEER. The CDR3 protein is CASSQDLRALGANVLTF. The DNA of the CDR3 is TGCGCCAGCAGCCAAGATCTCCGAGCTCTGGGCGCCAACGTCCTGACTTTC.

The chain links TRBV5-1 to TRBJ2-2, with 7 bases aligning to TRBD2. Looked up from germline, CDR1 is SGHRS and CDR2 is YFSETQ. The CDR3 is 15 residues long. The V segment lost 4 bases and the J segment 6 bases; nucleotides outside the gene matches: 9. The CDR3 spells CASSTGLDGAGELFF. In DNA, the CDR3 is TGCGCCAGCAGCACCGGACTAGATGGGGCCGGGGAGCTGTTTTTT.

This chain links TRBV6-4 with TRBJ1-3; D is undetermined. The germline gives CDR1 MRHNA, CDR2 SNTAGT. V lost 0 bases and J 2 bases, leaving 11 bases between the germline ends. There are 16 residues in the CDR3. The CDR3 DNA follows: TGTGCCAGCAGTGACTCGAACAGCTTCACTGGAAACACCATATATTTT. Amino acids: CASSDSNSFTGNTIYF.

The V call is TRBV28, the J call TRBJ1-5, with D unclear. CDR3 length: 14 amino acids. V lost 5 bases, J lost 2 bases, and 10 bases lay in between. The germline V gene has CDR1 MDHEN and CDR2 SYDVKM. The CDR3, as DNA: TGTGCCAGCAGTCTGAGGTTGGGCAATCAGCCCCAGCATTTT. Protein sequence: CASSLRLGNQPQHF.

The J gene is TRBJ1-2, the V gene TRBV4-3; D gene ambiguous. CDR3 length: 16 amino acids. Germline CDR1 LGHNA, CDR2 YSLEER. Trimming stripped 2 bases from V and 3 bases from J, with 16 bases between. CDR3 protein: CASSQLTDPSHYGYTF. The CDR3 nucleotides are TGCGCCAGCAGCCAACTAACAGACCCGAGTCACTATGGCTACACCTTC.

V is TRBV5-1 and J is TRBJ2-3, with D unclear. Germline V gene lookup returns CDR1 SGHRS and CDR2 YFSETQ. The CDR3 has 14 residues. Between the trimmed V and J ends, which lost 2 bases and 0 bases, there was a span of 7 bases. DNA for the CDR3: TGCGCCAGCAGCTTAAGCTCGAGCACAGATACGCAGTATTTT. This encodes CASSLSSSTDTQYF.

The rearrangement links TRBV6-5 to TRBJ1-1, with D unresolved. V was trimmed by 5 bases and J by 1 base, leaving 5 bases between them. The CDR3 runs 12 residues. Looked up from germline, CDR1 is MNHEY and CDR2 is SVGAGI. The CDR3 DNA reads as TGTGCCAGCAGTCCGGGGAACACTGAAGCTTTCTTT. Protein: CASSPGNTEAFF.

The V gene is TRBV29-1, the J gene TRBJ1-2; 7 positions match TRBD1. CDR3 length: 14 amino acids. The germline gives CDR1 SQVTM, CDR2 ANQGSEA. Unmatched junction bases numbered 10, after V lost 5 bases and J lost 4 bases. This CDR3 reads CSVSTGSRGYGYTF. CDR3 sequence (DNA): TGCAGCGTTTCGACAGGGTCTAGGGGCTATGGCTACACCTTC.

This chain uses TRBV18 with TRBJ2-1; no firm D call. V lost 3 bases and J lost 7, with 7 bases in between. The CDR3 sequence is 12 residues long. CDR1 and CDR2 from the germline V gene are KGHSH and LQKENI. CDR3 residues: CASSPSQNEQFF. The CDR3 DNA sequence: TGTGCCAGCTCACCCTCCCAGAATGAGCAGTTCTTC.

The chain uses TRBV29-1 and TRBJ2-7; TRBD1 agrees at 8 bases. The V and J ends lost 3 bases and 5 bases, in that order; junction bases with no gene match: 9. Germline V gene lookup returns CDR1 SQVTM and CDR2 ANQGSEA. The CDR3 length is 14 residues. The CDR3 loop is CSVEVPQGANEQYF. CDR3 coding DNA: TGCAGCGTTGAGGTCCCCCAGGGGGCAAACGAGCAGTACTTC.

This chain connects TRBV9 to TRBJ2-7, with 8 bases matching TRBD2. Germline values: CDR1 SGDLS, CDR2 YYNGEE. V dropped 4 bases and J dropped 3; count of bases not matched to a gene: 9. This CDR3 region has 15 residues. CDR3 loop: CASSPSTGLDYEQYF. The CDR3 DNA reads as TGTGCCAGCAGCCCATCAACGGGACTAGACTACGAGCAGTACTTC.

The chain combines TRBV4-2 with TRBJ2-7; D perhaps matches TRBD1 (5 bases). The CDR3 is 13 amino acids. Germline CDR1 is LGHNA and CDR2 is YNFKEQ. Trimming removed 2 bases at V and 5 bases at J, with 10 bases between. CDR3 sequence: CASSQPDRHEQYF. The CDR3 DNA reads as TGTGCCAGCAGCCAACCCGACAGACACGAGCAGTACTTC.

The genes are TRBV7-2 and TRBJ2-7; 12 bases agree with TRBD2. The length of the CDR3 is 17 residues. Per germline, CDR1 SGHTA and CDR2 FQGNSA. Germline trimming cut 4 bases from V and 5 bases from J; bases unmatched to any gene: 12. CDR3 protein: CASSSRLAGDEWNEQYF. The CDR3 region has the DNA TGTGCCAGCAGCTCTAGACTAGCGGGAGATGAATGGAACGAGCAGTACTTC.

The CDR3 coding sequence is TGTGCCAGCAGTTCGATACAGGTGACTGGAGAGACCCAGTACTTC. Amino acid sequence: CASSSIQVTGETQYF. The chain couples TRBV28 to TRBJ2-5, with D perhaps matching TRBD1 (5 bases). V gave up 4 bases and J gave up 4 bases, with 16 bases separating them. CDR1 is MDHEN and CDR2 is SYDVKM in the germline V gene. The CDR3 covers 15 residues.

The chain carries TRBV6-5 and TRBJ2-1, with 7 bases that match TRBD1. The CDR3 is 15 residues long. Germline V gives CDR1 MNHEY, CDR2 SVGAGI. Trimming at V came to 7 bases and at J to 6 bases, leaving 12 bases not matched to a gene. Here the CDR3 reads CASKSSGQAANEQFF. The DNA of the CDR3 is TGTGCCAGCAAGTCCTCCGGACAGGCCGCCAATGAGCAGTTCTTC.

This chain uses TRBV7-8 with TRBJ2-2, with TRBD2 identical over 7 bases. V lost 6 bases and J lost 2; bases outside the gene matches: 6. CDR1 and CDR2 from the germline V gene are SGHVS and FQNEAQ. The CDR3 extends over 15 amino acids. The CDR3 loop is CASRIGGGNTGELFF. Written as DNA, the CDR3 is TGTGCCAGCAGGATAGGCGGGGGAAACACCGGGGAGCTGTTTTTT.

J is TRBJ1-5 and V is TRBV10-3, with 7 bases lining up with TRBD1. The end of the DNA is better explained by TRBJ2-3, so the J call may be wrong. Looked up from germline, CDR1 is ENHRY and CDR2 is SYGVKD. The CDR3 contains 14 residues. DNA for the CDR3: TGTGCCATCAGTGAGTCGGTAGGGGACAGAGGCCAGTATTTT. Translated: CAISESVGDRGQYF.

This clone was detected once. The chain has TRBV30 and TRBJ2-7; TRBD2 agrees at 7 bases. The J segment lost 1 base and the V segment lost 8 bases, leaving 5 bases of the junction unmatched. The CDR3 is made up of 12 amino acids. Germline V gives CDR1 GTSNPN, CDR2 SVGIG (reference sequence). CDR3: CALSGTSYEQYF. The CDR3 DNA sequence: TGTGCCCTCAGCGGGACTTCCTACGAGCAGTACTTC.